This T cell receptor beta chain originates from a study of metastatic and nonmetastatic thyroid tumors. About the research overall: Samples came from malignant and benign thyroid patients, and repertoires were compared across blood and tumor or nodule tissue.

General study findings and limits: The reported finding was significantly higher TCR beta diversity in malignant thyroid tumors relative to benign nodules, in blood and tumor.

Methods used by the authors: What underpinned the distant-metastasis classifier for papillary thyroid cancer was the set of CDR3 differences across clinicopathological groups. TCRdb reanalyzed the PCR reads via MiXCR. These V and J calls derive from TCRdb rather than the authors' analysis. Of roughly 16,000 clones in the sample, roughly a third were seen once. The germline V gene has CDR1 SGHRS and CDR2 YFSETQ. The CDR3 runs 14 residues. Trimming removed 0 bases at V and 2 bases at J, with 6 bases between. There were no patients who had received any treatment before thyroid surgery. This clone is categorized as medium-sized. Its target is not known.

This sequence originates from a female donor with papillary thyroid cancer or a benign thyroid nodule (not recorded which). Some clones in this sample may be carry-over from other donors' samples. J is TRBJ2-1 and V is TRBV5-1; D uncertain. Material: tumor tissue. CDR3 region: CASSLGETYNEQFF. The CDR3 coding sequence is TGCGCCAGCAGCTTGGGAGAGACCTACAATGAGCAGTTCTTC.